These 15 T cell receptor beta chains originate from one sample sequenced in a study of T cell responses to AZD1222 COVID-19 vaccine. The protocol was immunoSEQ multiplex PCR, while the TCRdb copy is restricted to in-frame clones and leaves out a portion. The sample records some 150,000 clones, approximately 86% being singletons. The input for sequencing was peripheral blood, taken 28 days after the second AZD1222 dose. Receptor source: an adult who received the AZD1222 COVID-19 vaccine.

The V gene is TRBV3-1 (or the pseudogene TRBV3-2), the J gene TRBJ2-2, with D maybe TRBD1 (5 bases). Per germline, CDR1 LGHDT and CDR2 YNNKEL (reference sequence). V lost 1 base to trimming and J lost 2 bases, with 8 bases between them. The CDR3 loop spans 15 amino acids. The DNA of the CDR3 is TGTGCCAGCAGCCAAGGGACACCTAACACCGGGGAGCTGTTTTTT. Translating it yields CASSQGTPNTGELFF.

The V call is TRBV2, the J call TRBJ2-4; possible D gene TRBD2, 5 bases. V dropped 7 bases and J dropped 2 bases, with 18 bases sitting between them. The CDR3 covers 16 residues. Germline lookup yields CDR1 SNHLY and CDR2 FYNNEI. The CDR3 here is CASTDGMGLSKNIQYF. The CDR3 coding sequence is TGTGCCAGCACAGACGGGATGGGGTTATCCAAAAACATTCAGTACTTC.

The gene calls are TRBV7-6 and TRBJ1-6; 9 bases map to TRBD1. Per germline, CDR1 SGHVS and CDR2 FNYEAQ. V shed 4 bases and J 1 base; nucleotides not matched to a gene: 5. CDR3 length equals 17 residues. The CDR3 protein is CASSSRQGGSYNSPLHF. The CDR3 DNA is TGTGCCAGCAGCTCTAGACAGGGGGGGTCCTATAATTCACCCCTCCACTTT. Complete variable domain (other parts from reference TRBV7-6 and TRBJ1-6): GAGVSQSPRYKVTKRGQDVALRCDPISGHVSLYWYRQALGQGPEFLTYFNYEAQQDKSGLPNDRFSAERPEGSISTLTIQRTEQRDSAMYRCASSSRQGGSYNSPLHFGNGTRLTVT.

J is TRBJ1-1 and V is TRBV3-1 (or the pseudogene TRBV3-2); D is uncertain. Germline CDR1 and CDR2: LGHDT and YNNKEL (reference sequence). The CDR3 contains 11 residues. The V end was cut by 8 bases, the J end by 0 bases, with 4 bases between. As DNA, the CDR3 is TGTGCCAGCCAGATGAACACTGAAGCTTTCTTT. Translation gives CASQMNTEAFF.

The chain recombines TRBV10-3 with TRBJ2-5; D unclear. CDR1 and CDR2 (germline): ENHRY, SYGVKD. The CDR3 loop spans 11 amino acids. V shed 0 bases and J shed 7 bases, with 3 bases lying between them. In DNA, the CDR3 is TGTGCCATCAGTGAGTCAGGGACCCAGTACTTC. Translation: CAISESGTQYF.

Written as DNA, the CDR3 is TGTGCCTGGGGGACAGGGCCGGGAAACACCATATATTTT. Protein sequence: CAWGTGPGNTIYF. V and J are TRBV30 and TRBJ1-3; 9 bases match TRBD1. Germline V gene sequence: CDR1 GTSNPN, CDR2 SVGIG (reference sequence). The CDR3 totals 13 residues. V was pared by 5 bases and J by 4 bases, with 3 bases of the junction left unmatched.

This chain links TRBV11-3 with TRBJ2-2; D is perhaps TRBD2 (6 bases). The germline V gene has CDR1 SGHNT and CDR2 YENEEA. Trimming pared 0 bases from V and 8 bases from J, leaving 16 bases between. The CDR3 is 16 amino acids. The CDR3 is CASSLDLGGPGGELFF. The CDR3 bases are TGTGCCAGCAGCTTAGATCTTGGAGGGCCGGGAGGGGAGCTGTTTTTT. Together with reference TRBV11-3 and TRBJ2-2, the CDR3 gives the full variable domain: EAGVVQSPRYKIIEKKQPVAFWCNPISGHNTLYWYLQNLGQGPELLIRYENEEAVDDSQLPKDRFSAERLKGVDSTLKIQPAELGDSAVYLCASSLDLGGPGGELFFGEGSRLTVL.

The J gene is TRBJ1-4, the V gene TRBV18; possible D gene TRBD1, 5 bases. CDR3 size: 14 residues. V was trimmed by 0 bases and J by 8 bases, leaving 10 bases between them. Per the germline V gene, CDR1 is KGHSH and CDR2 is LQKENI. The CDR3 protein is CASSPPGEREKLFF. For the CDR3, the DNA is TGTGCCAGCTCACCACCGGGGGAGCGGGAAAAACTGTTTTTT.

This chain links TRBV24-1 with TRBJ2-5, with D perhaps matching TRBD2 (6 bases). The CDR3 has 13 residues. Germline loops: CDR1 KGHDR, CDR2 SFDVKD. The ends were cut back, 7 bases at V and 2 bases at J, with 10 bases in the middle. The CDR3 loop reads CATSAAGQETQYF. CDR3 coding DNA: TGTGCCACCAGCGCAGCGGGTCAAGAGACCCAGTACTTC.

The chain combines TRBV2 with TRBJ1-5; D call uncertain. V gave up 7 bases and J gave up 2 bases, with 6 bases separating them. CDR3 size: 12 residues. Germline CDR1 and CDR2: SNHLY and FYNNEI. CDR3 DNA sequence: TGTGCCAGCACAAGTGGCAATCAGCCCCAGCATTTT. Its translation: CASTSGNQPQHF.

The V call is TRBV7-9, the J call TRBJ1-1; no clear D gene. The CDR3 covers 13 residues. Looked up from germline, CDR1 is SEHNR and CDR2 is FQNEAQ (reference sequence). The germline V and J ends were trimmed by 0 bases and 2 bases, with 4 bases remaining between them. CDR3 sequence (DNA): TGTGCCAGCAGCTTAGCGGAAAACACTGAAGCTTTCTTT. This sequence encodes CASSLAENTEAFF.

The chain links TRBV11-2 to TRBJ2-5; 8 positions match TRBD2. This CDR3 contains 14 residues. In germline, CDR1 is SGHAT, CDR2 FQNNGV. V shed 5 bases, J shed 2 bases, and the junction held 4 bases outside the gene matches. In DNA form, the CDR3 reads TGTGCCAGCAGCCCCGGGGGGGGGCAAGAGACCCAGTACTTC. It encodes CASSPGGGQETQYF.

CDR3 sequence: CASSSVGEWTGINEKLFF. CDR3 nucleotide sequence: TGTGCCAGCAGTTCTGTAGGGGAGTGGACAGGGATAAATGAAAAACTGTTTTTT. This chain uses TRBV27 with TRBJ1-4, with 8 nucleotides matching TRBD1. This CDR3 is built from 18 residues. The V and J ends lost 4 bases and 5 bases, in that order; junction bases with no gene match: 15. Germline-derived CDR1 and CDR2 are MNHEY and SMNVEV (reference sequence).

The genes are TRBV5-1 and TRBJ1-2; 7 bases match TRBD1. Germline lookup yields CDR1 SGHRS and CDR2 YFSETQ. This CDR3 comprises 14 residues. The ends lost 4 bases at V and 1 base at J; junction bases unmatched: 4. The CDR3 region has the DNA TGCGCCAGCAGCCCCCGGGACAGTAACTATGGCTACACCTTC. Its protein product is CASSPRDSNYGYTF.

The chain has TRBV29-1 and TRBJ2-1; 9 bases agree with TRBD1. This CDR3 has 12 residues. Germline-derived CDR1 and CDR2 are SQVTM and ANQGSEA. J was trimmed by 7 bases and V by 7 bases; bases with no gene match: 5. The CDR3 region has the DNA TGCAGCGCAACACAGGGGGCGAATGAGCAGTTCTTC. Translation gives CSATQGANEQFF.